These 18 T cell receptor beta chains originate from one sample sequenced in a study of OX40 agonist ivuxolimab in advanced cancers. Using immunoSEQ multiplex PCR, the repertoire was profiled, and TCRdb retains in-frame clones only, with some absent. The sample lists tens of thousands of clones, about 89% occurring once. The source was CD4+ or CD8+ T cells sorted from blood, collected in a trial of the OX40 agonist ivuxolimab. All receptors derive from an adult with an advanced solid tumor such as melanoma, head and neck, liver or kidney cancer.

The chain has TRBV7-9 and TRBJ2-3; 7 bases match TRBD2. The CDR3 runs to 12 residues. Per germline, CDR1 SEHNR and CDR2 FQNEAQ (reference sequence). V trimming: 4 bases; J trimming: 12 bases; junction bases outside the gene matches: 7. The CDR3 region is CASSSTSAHQYF. For the CDR3, the DNA is TGTGCCAGCAGCTCAACTAGCGCTCATCAGTATTTT.

This chain joins TRBV29-1 and TRBJ1-2; possibly TRBD1 for D (5 bases). The germline V gene has CDR1 SQVTM and CDR2 ANQGSEA. This CDR3 spans 12 amino acids. The V end was cut by 5 bases, the J end by 3 bases, with 10 bases between. The CDR3 DNA is TGCAGCGTTCGCGACAGTTACTATGGCTACACCTTC. Translated: CSVRDSYYGYTF.

A word on this clone: Other DNA variants within this sample encode the same CDR3. The rearrangement joins TRBV6-1 to TRBJ1-5, with D perhaps matching TRBD1 (5 bases). V lost 3 bases, J lost 2 bases, and 8 bases lay in between. The CDR3 totals 14 residues. Per germline, CDR1 MNHNS and CDR2 SASEGT. CDR3 residues: CASSEGGGNQPQHF. DNA of the CDR3: TGTGCCAGCAGTGAGGGAGGGGGCAATCAGCCCCAGCATTTT.

The gene calls are TRBV15 and TRBJ2-6; 8 bases align to TRBD1. Per the germline V gene, CDR1 is LNHNV and CDR2 is YYDKDF (reference sequence). The trim removed 2 bases at V and 0 bases at J, leaving 3 bases unmatched. The CDR3 runs 17 residues. This chain's CDR3 is CATSRPTGGSGANVLTF. The CDR3 nucleotides are TGTGCCACCAGCAGACCAACAGGGGGCTCTGGGGCCAACGTCCTGACTTTC.

This chain joins TRBV15 and TRBJ1-1, with D possibly matching TRBD1 (6 bases). V gave up 0 bases and J gave up 4 bases, with 12 bases separating them. The germline CDR1 and CDR2 sequences are LNHNV and YYDKDF (reference sequence). The CDR3 consists of 15 residues. The DNA of the CDR3 is TGTGCCACCAGCAGAGAGGGGGCGCGGGCCACTGAAGCTTTCTTT. It encodes CATSREGARATEAFF. Drawing the rest from reference TRBV15 and TRBJ1-1, the complete variable domain is DAMVIQNPRYQVTQFGKPVTLSCSQTLNHNVMYWYQQKSSQAPKLLFHYYDKDFNNEADTPDNFQSRRPNTSFCFLDIRSPGLGDTAMYLCATSREGARATEAFFGQGTRLTVV.

The chain combines TRBV6-1 with TRBJ2-1; the D is unclear. CDR1 and CDR2 (germline): MNHNS, SASEGT. The CDR3 extends over 11 amino acids. Between the trimmed V and J ends, which lost 5 bases and 10 bases, there was a span of 9 bases. CDR3 loop: CASSSRWEQFF. DNA for the CDR3: TGTGCCAGCAGTTCACGGTGGGAGCAGTTCTTC.

The V gene is TRBV5-1, the J gene TRBJ1-5; TRBD1 might be the D (5 bases). The CDR3 runs 13 residues. Germline loops: CDR1 SGHRS, CDR2 YFSETQ. V lost 7 bases to trimming and J lost 6 bases, with 14 bases between them. CDR3 protein: CASGSTVGQPQHF. The CDR3 coding sequence is TGCGCCAGCGGATCGACAGTTGGTCAGCCCCAGCATTTT.

The rearrangement joins TRBV6-5 to TRBJ2-5, with D possibly being TRBD1 (6 bases). The germline V gene has CDR1 MNHEY and CDR2 SVGAGI. Deletions cut 7 bases from V and 2 bases from J, with 8 bases between. There are 12 residues in the CDR3. The CDR3 DNA reads as TGTGCCAGCACCGACAGGCAAGAGACCCAGTACTTC. This encodes CASTDRQETQYF.

This chain connects TRBV6-6 to TRBJ1-2; D perhaps matches TRBD1 (6 bases). The CDR3 consists of 12 residues. Looked up from germline, CDR1 is MNHNY and CDR2 is SVGAGI (reference sequence). V gave up 8 bases and J gave up 6 bases, with 13 bases separating them. The CDR3 protein is CASGAGGDGYTF. The CDR3 DNA is TGTGCCAGCGGTGCGGGGGGCGATGGCTACACCTTC.

The J gene is TRBJ1-3, the V gene TRBV21-1. TRBV21-1 is listed as a pseudogene. CDR3 length equals 16 residues. The CDR3 DNA reads as TGTGCCAGCAGCAAATGGGAGGGGGCCCCCCGAAACACCATATATTTT. It is translated as CASSKWEGAPRNTIYF.

This clone came up a few times. This chain connects TRBV6-6 to TRBJ1-2; D gene unclear. This CDR3 spans 16 amino acids. V was trimmed by 4 bases and J by 8 bases, leaving 23 bases between them. The germline CDR1 and CDR2 sequences are MNHNY and SVGAGI (reference sequence). The CDR3 nucleotides read TGTGCCAGCAGTTCAGACGGTACGCCGGAAACGGGGGGCTACACCTTC. It translates to CASSSDGTPETGGYTF.

The rearrangement uses TRBV19 and TRBJ1-5, with D possibly being TRBD1 (5 bases). Germline V gene data show CDR1 as LNHDA and CDR2 as SQIVND (reference sequence). Trimming shortened V by 3 bases and J by 3 bases, and 18 bases separated the two germline ends. The length of the CDR3 is 17 residues. The CDR3 here is CASSIPPPRGTNQPQHF. CDR3 nucleotides: TGTGCCAGTAGTATCCCCCCCCCGCGGGGGACCAATCAGCCCCAGCATTTT. Combining the CDR3 with reference TRBV19 and TRBJ1-5 gives the whole variable domain DGGITQSPKYLFRKEGQNVTLSCEQNLNHDAMYWYRQDPGQGLRLIYYSQIVNDFQKGDIAEGYSVSREKKESFPLTVTSAQKNPTAFYLCASSIPPPRGTNQPQHFGDGTRLSIL.

This sequence joins TRBV4-3 and TRBJ2-2, with unresolved D. V lost 0 bases and J lost 4, with 6 bases in between. This CDR3 is 14 amino acids long. The germline V gene encodes CDR1 LGHNA and CDR2 YSLEER. CDR3 region: CASSQEQFTGELFF. Written as DNA, the CDR3 is TGCGCCAGCAGCCAAGAACAGTTCACCGGGGAGCTGTTTTTT.

The chain is built from TRBV19 and TRBJ1-5; 8 bases map to TRBD1. After removal of 5 bases from V and 3 bases from J, the junction contained 3 bases not matched to a gene. The CDR3 loop spans 14 amino acids. From germline, CDR1 is LNHDA and CDR2 SQIVND (reference sequence). The CDR3 DNA sequence: TGTGCCAGTAGTTTGCAGGGGGCCAATCAGCCCCAGCATTTT. It is translated as CASSLQGANQPQHF.

This chain uses TRBV14 with TRBJ2-2, with 10 nucleotides matching TRBD1. CDR1 SGHDN and CDR2 FVKESK come from the germline V gene. The J segment lost 4 bases and the V segment lost 4 bases, leaving 6 bases of the junction unmatched. The CDR3 consists of 16 residues. The CDR3 bases are TGTGCCAGCAGCCCGACAGGGGGCGACGCCACCGGGGAGCTGTTTTTT. Protein product: CASSPTGGDATGELFF.

The V call is TRBV5-1, the J call TRBJ2-1; the match to TRBD1 covers 10 bases. CDR1 is SGHRS and CDR2 is YFSETQ in the germline V gene. This CDR3 has 16 residues. Trimming took 6 bases from V and 3 from J; bases not matched to a gene: 9. The CDR3 spells CASTPRGTGVYNEQFF. The CDR3, as DNA: TGCGCCAGCACTCCCCGGGGGACAGGGGTCTACAATGAGCAGTTCTTC.

The chain uses TRBV5-6 and TRBJ1-5; no clear D. V was cut by 1 base and J by 7 bases, with 6 bases left in between. Germline CDR1 SGHDT, CDR2 YYEEEE. The CDR3 extends over 12 amino acids. The CDR3 spells CASSLRRQPQHF. The CDR3 nucleotides read TGTGCCAGCAGCTTGCGTAGGCAGCCCCAGCATTTT.

The chain is built from TRBV5-4 and TRBJ2-1; 10 bases align to TRBD2. V was clipped by 3 bases and J by 8 bases; unmatched bases: 11. The CDR3 extends over 16 amino acids. Per the germline V gene, CDR1 is SGHNT and CDR2 is YYREEE (reference sequence). The chain's CDR3 is CASSSQSGRARHEQFF. In nucleotides, the CDR3 is TGTGCCAGCAGCTCCCAGAGCGGGAGGGCCCGCCATGAGCAGTTCTTC. The full variable domain, completed using reference TRBV5-4 and TRBJ2-1, is ETGVTQSPTHLIKTRGQQVTLRCSSQSGHNTVSWYQQALGQGPQFIFQYYREEENGRGNFPPRFSGLQFPNYSSELNVNALELDDSALYLCASSSQSGRARHEQFFGPGTRLTVL.